One sample yielded the 13 T cell receptor beta chains listed below, sequenced in a study of T-cell reconstitution after alpha-beta-depleted transplantation in children. Unique molecular identifiers were used to barcode this TCRbeta library. Each CDR3 protein gets one entry after TCRdb re-called the PCR reads with MiXCR. There are around 200,000 distinct CDR3 sequences in the sample; 17% occur only once, and 43% lies in the top ten. The sample here was PBMCs, mostly from graft donor cells, taken 360 days after TCRalphabeta/CD19-depleted stem cell transplant. Every receptor here comes from a male patient between 2 and 15 years old who had a stem cell transplant for acute lymphoblastic leukemia, so the T cells may come from the graft donor.

In this sample, this clonotype turned up once. The gene calls are TRBV27 and TRBJ2-7; 8 bases map to TRBD1. Looked up from germline, CDR1 is MNHEY and CDR2 is SMNVEV (reference sequence). Unmatched junction bases numbered 9, after V lost 4 bases and J lost 7 bases. The CDR3 consists of 14 residues. The CDR3, as DNA: TGTGCCAGCAGTTCCTCAGGGGGCGCGGAAGAGCAGTACTTC. Its protein product is CASSSSGGAEEQYF.

This clonotype has only a few counts. V is TRBV12-3 or TRBV12-4 and J is TRBJ2-1; TRBD1 aligns across 7 bases. The CDR3 covers 14 residues. V dropped 4 bases and J dropped 8; count of bases not matched to a gene: 8. The CDR3 bases are TGTGCCAGCAGTTCGGACAGGCCTTTTTATGAGCAGTTCTTC. Translating gives CASSSDRPFYEQFF.

This clonotype was detected a few times. V gene TRBV6-1 combines with J gene TRBJ2-7; D may be TRBD2 (6 bases). The CDR3 has 14 amino acids. Germline V gives CDR1 MNHNS, CDR2 SASEGT. V was cut by 1 base and J by 7 bases, with 14 bases left in between. DNA of the CDR3: TGTGCCAGCAGTGAAGGGAGGGATCTGGAGGAGCAGTACTTC. It specifies CASSEGRDLEEQYF.

V usage is TRBV20-1 and J usage is TRBJ2-4, with 7 bases fitting TRBD2. Trimming took 0 bases from V and 0 from J; bases not matched to a gene: 8. CDR1 and CDR2 (germline): DFQATT, SNEGSKA (reference sequence). The CDR3 covers 17 residues. The CDR3 is CSARDGGWGSAKNIQYF. For the CDR3, the DNA is TGCAGTGCTAGAGACGGGGGGTGGGGGTCAGCCAAAAACATTCAGTACTTC.

Ten or more counts support this clonotype. The CDR3 reads CSARGLGPQETQYF. The CDR3 region has the DNA TGCAGTGCTAGAGGGCTGGGACCGCAAGAGACCCAGTACTTC. This chain uses TRBV20-1 with TRBJ2-5, with D perhaps matching TRBD1 or TRBD2 (5 bases each). Germline V gene sequence: CDR1 DFQATT, CDR2 SNEGSKA (reference sequence). The CDR3 consists of 14 residues. Trimming removed 1 base from V and 2 bases from J, with 11 bases in between.

This clonotype was observed a handful of times. The genes are TRBV5-1 and TRBJ1-1; the D is unclear. Germline CDR1 SGHRS, CDR2 YFSETQ. V was clipped by 0 bases and J by 0 bases, with 18 bases between them. The CDR3 is 18 amino acids. The CDR3 DNA sequence: TGCGCCAGCAGCTTGGGGCTGGGCCTATCAACTCTGAACACTGAAGCTTTCTTT. This codes for CASSLGLGLSTLNTEAFF.

This clonotype was observed a few times. The chain uses TRBV11-3 and TRBJ2-1; the D gene is possibly TRBD2 (5 bases). The V gene lost 3 bases and the J gene lost 10 bases, with 10 bases spanning the gap. Per germline, CDR1 SGHNT and CDR2 YENEEA. This CDR3 has 12 amino acids. CDR3 nucleotide sequence: TGTGCCAGCAGCTTTGACGGACTCGAGCAGTTCTTC. Translated, it gives CASSFDGLEQFF.

The J gene is TRBJ2-2, the V gene TRBV7-9, with D tentatively TRBD1 (5 bases). V was trimmed by 5 bases and J by 4 bases, leaving 17 bases between them. The CDR3 is 16 amino acids. Germline lookup yields CDR1 SEHNR and CDR2 FQNEAQ (reference sequence). The DNA of the CDR3 is TGTGCCAGCAGCAAGGCGTGGGGCGGTGGCACCGGGGAGCTGTTTTTT. Translation gives CASSKAWGGGTGELFF.

This clonotype was detected a few times. The chain uses TRBV6-2 or TRBV6-3 and TRBJ2-2; 9 bases are a match to TRBD2. V trimming: 4 bases; J trimming: 6 bases; junction bases outside the gene matches: 15. CDR3 size: 18 residues. Germline V lookup: CDR1 MNHEY, CDR2 SVGEGT. CDR3 coding DNA: TGTGCCAGCAGTTCCCACCGAGGGGGACTAGCAAAGGCCGGGGAGCTGTTTTTT. Amino acid sequence: CASSSHRGGLAKAGELFF.

This clonotype was observed many times. This chain uses TRBV20-1 with TRBJ1-2; D unclear. This CDR3 comprises 18 residues. The ends were cut back, 0 bases at V and 2 bases at J, with 22 bases in the middle. Germline V lookup: CDR1 DFQATT, CDR2 SNEGSKA (reference sequence). The CDR3 sequence: CSARDYTKTGIRNYGYTF. In DNA form, the CDR3 reads TGCAGTGCTAGAGATTATACCAAGACGGGGATAAGGAACTATGGCTACACCTTC.

V is TRBV13 and J is TRBJ2-7; tentative D call: TRBD1 (6 bases). Trimming removed 8 bases from V and 2 bases from J, with 22 bases in between. This CDR3 is 16 amino acids long. Germline V lookup: CDR1 PRHDT, CDR2 FYEKMQ (reference sequence). CDR3 DNA: TGTGCCAGCGCGGGCAGGGGAGACCTGATCGCCTACGAGCAGTACTTC. This translates into CASAGRGDLIAYEQYF.

J is TRBJ2-1 and V is TRBV25-1; D is undetermined. The CDR3 contains 14 residues. Trimming took 3 bases from V and 7 from J, leaving 13 bases between them. The germline V gene encodes CDR1 MGHDK and CDR2 SYGVNS. This chain's CDR3 is CASSEYRQDNEQFF. The DNA for the CDR3 is TGTGCCAGCAGTGAGTATCGGCAGGATAATGAGCAGTTCTTC.

In this sample, this clonotype turned up a few times. This chain links TRBV29-1 with TRBJ2-3; D is uncertain. The germline CDR1 and CDR2 sequences are SQVTM and ANQGSEA. Trimming shortened V by 0 bases and J by 2 bases, and 18 bases separated the two germline ends. The CDR3 is 17 residues long. As DNA, the CDR3 is TGCAGCGTTGAAGATTATGTTTATGGAGAGTTCACAGATACGCAGTATTTT. It is translated as CSVEDYVYGEFTDTQYF.